This T cell receptor beta chain is drawn from a study of OX40 agonist ivuxolimab in advanced cancers. Whole-study findings and limits: Expanded peripheral T-cell antigen specificity went undetermined.

The data were produced by immunoSEQ multiplex PCR, yet TCRdb's version contains in-frame clones alone and is incomplete. Of some 71,000 clones in the sample, almost 85% were seen once. Notes on this clone: Antigen specificity is unknown.

CDR3 size: 15 residues. Per the germline V gene, CDR1 is SGDLS and CDR2 is YYNGEE. The V and J ends lost 0 bases and 6 bases respectively, with 14 bases between them. If patients had autoimmune disease history or systemic immunosuppression, they were excluded. The receptor was derived from an adult with an advanced solid tumor such as melanoma, head and neck, liver or kidney cancer. The input for sequencing was CD4+ or CD8+ T cells sorted from blood, taken in a trial of the OX40 agonist ivuxolimab. The chain employs TRBV9 and TRBJ2-3, with D maybe TRBD1 (6 bases). CDR3 sequence: CASSVDSRGRDTQYF. Here the CDR3 DNA reads TGTGCCAGCAGCGTAGACAGCAGGGGCAGGGATACGCAGTATTTT. Looking up the rest from reference TRBV9 and TRBJ2-3 gives the full variable domain: DSGVTQTPKHLITATGQRVTLRCSPRSGDLSVYWYQQSLDQGLQFLIQYYNGEERAKGNILERFSAQQFPDLHSELNLSSLELGDSALYFCASSVDSRGRDTQYFGPGTRLTVL.